One sample yielded the 5 T cell receptor beta chains listed below, sequenced in a study of shared clonotypes between healthy human individuals. Sequenced by immunoSEQ multiplex PCR; TCRdb stores in-frame clones only, minus some. The table records 100,000 to 120,000 clones, under 70% of them present only once. Sequenced: memory CD8+ T cells sorted from blood. The subset: CD45RO+ cells pooled with CCR7-negative TemRA cells. The receptor source for this set is a woman in her twenties or thirties in good health.

This clone was counted only a few times. The gene calls are TRBV5-1 and TRBJ2-7, with D unresolved. CDR1 is SGHRS, CDR2 YFSETQ, per germline. The germline V and J ends were trimmed by 1 base and 3 bases, with 14 bases remaining between them. This CDR3 is 15 amino acids long. In DNA, the CDR3 is TGCGCCAGCAGCTTGACCGGAGCCCGGCTCTACGAGCAGTACTTC. Translated: CASSLTGARLYEQYF.

With respect to this clone: It is likely a read error: a sequence one base away is far more abundant. Other nucleotide sequences in the sample specify the same CDR3. This chain links TRBV27 with TRBJ2-5; D remains unclear. The DNA end is a closer match to TRBJ2-7, so the J assignment may be wrong. Germline CDR1 is MNHEY and CDR2 is SMNVEV (reference sequence). This CDR3 has 12 residues. The CDR3 DNA is TGTGCCAGCTACTCTAGCTCCTACGAGCAGTACTTC. Protein: CASYSSSYEQYF.

This rearrangement joins TRBV10-2 to TRBJ2-1, with a possible D match to TRBD1 (5 bases). Between the trimmed V and J ends, which lost 7 bases and 9 bases, there was a span of 16 bases. The CDR3 sequence is 13 residues long. Germline CDR1 reads WSHSY; CDR2 reads SAAADI. CDR3 loop: CASTDTQGTEQFF. The CDR3 coding sequence is TGCGCCAGCACGGACACCCAGGGCACTGAGCAGTTCTTC.

The V gene is TRBV5-1, the J gene TRBJ2-2, with 7 bases matching TRBD1. The V and J ends lost 8 bases and 3 bases, in that order; junction bases with no gene match: 4. CDR1 is SGHRS and CDR2 is YFSETQ in the germline V gene. The CDR3 contains 13 residues. The CDR3 bases are TGCGCCAGTGGACAGGAGCACACCGGGGAGCTGTTTTTT. Translation: CASGQEHTGELFF.

This clone was seen only a few times. The V and J genes are TRBV25-1 and TRBJ2-7; a weak D match, TRBD2 (6 bases). V lost 5 bases and J lost 1, with 12 bases in between. The CDR3 runs to 14 residues. Germline V lookup: CDR1 MGHDK, CDR2 SYGVNS. CDR3 bases: TGTGCCAGCAGTAACCCGGGAGAGTCCTACGAGCAGTACTTC. Its translation is CASSNPGESYEQYF.